The 30 T cell receptor beta chains below were found in one sample sequenced in a study of shared clonotypes between healthy human individuals. Libraries were prepared by immunoSEQ multiplex PCR; TCRdb keeps only in-frame clonotypes and omits some of them. Of some 2,100,000 clones in the sample, about 93% were seen once. Naive CD8 populations comprised CD45RO-negative cells positively selected for CCR7, excluding terminally differentiated effector memory CD45RA+ cells. The specimen sequenced was naive CD8+ T cells from PBMCs. Every receptor here comes from a man aged 18 to 30 in good health. Some clones in this sample may be carry-over from other donors' samples.

This clone was seen a few times. Other DNA sequences in this sample translate to the same CDR3. CDR3 loop: CASSLTGNTEAFF. DNA of the CDR3: TGTGCCAGCAGTTTAACGGGGAACACTGAAGCTTTCTTT. The V gene is TRBV28, the J gene TRBJ1-1; no firm D call. Per germline, CDR1 MDHEN and CDR2 SYDVKM. The CDR3 spans 13 residues. The V gene lost 2 bases and the J gene lost 1 base, with 5 bases spanning the gap.

The J gene is TRBJ1-4, the V gene TRBV28; tentatively, D is TRBD1 (5 bases). V shed 3 bases and J shed 8 bases, with 16 bases lying between them. This CDR3 has 15 residues. The V gene's germline CDR1 is MDHEN and CDR2 SYDVKM. CDR3 sequence (DNA): TGTGCCAGCAGTTTCTCCCCGGGGGGAGACGAAAAACTGTTTTTT. This translates into CASSFSPGGDEKLFF.

This clone showed up just a few times. The chain uses TRBV7-9 and TRBJ1-1; the D gene is possibly TRBD1 (5 bases). The V gene's germline CDR1 is SEHNR and CDR2 FQNEAQ (reference sequence). There are 15 residues in the CDR3. The V end lost 2 bases, the J end lost 2 bases, and 12 bases lay between the germline ends. Written as DNA, the CDR3 is TGTGCCAGCAGCTTATATCAGGGCGTCAACACTGAAGCTTTCTTT. Translation: CASSLYQGVNTEAFF.

The rearrangement links TRBV14 to TRBJ1-2, with 9 bases aligning to TRBD1. Trimming took 4 bases from V and 5 from J; bases not matched to a gene: 8. The CDR3 has 15 residues. Germline V CDR1 and CDR2: SGHDN, FVKESK. The CDR3 nucleotides are TGTGCCAGCAGCCTCGGACAGGGGACCCCTTATGGCTACACCTTC. Translated: CASSLGQGTPYGYTF.

The V call is TRBV9, the J call TRBJ1-2; tentative D call: TRBD1 (5 bases). The CDR3 runs to 13 residues. V gave up 6 bases and J gave up 7 bases, with 16 bases separating them. The germline V gene encodes CDR1 SGDLS and CDR2 YYNGEE. The DNA of the CDR3 is TGTGCCAGCAAGTCAGGTTGGGACCGTGGCTACACCTTC. Protein sequence: CASKSGWDRGYTF.

This clone was seen a handful of times. The chain employs TRBV30 and TRBJ1-5, with a weak D call TRBD1 (5 bases). Trimming left V 2 bases short and J 6 bases short, with 11 bases between. Germline V gene data show CDR1 as GTSNPN and CDR2 as SVGIG (reference sequence). The CDR3 has 13 amino acids. CDR3 coding DNA: TGTGCCTGGAGTCTGGGGGGAAGTCAGCCCCAGCATTTT. Protein product: CAWSLGGSQPQHF.

This chain joins TRBV5-1 and TRBJ2-5; 9 bases agree with TRBD1. Trimming removed 4 bases from V and 4 bases from J; junction bases left unmatched: 14. Germline V gene lookup returns CDR1 SGHRS and CDR2 YFSETQ. CDR3 length: 17 residues. The CDR3 is CASSPPLGQGLGETQYF. CDR3 DNA: TGCGCCAGCAGCCCGCCGCTCGGACAGGGGCTAGGAGAGACCCAGTACTTC.

This rearrangement joins TRBV6-5 to TRBJ2-7; 7 nucleotides align to TRBD1. The CDR3 covers 14 residues. V gave up 5 bases and J gave up 5 bases; unmatched junction bases: 9. CDR1 is MNHEY and CDR2 is SVGAGI in the germline V gene. This chain's CDR3 is CASSQQGLRNEQYF. CDR3 bases: TGTGCCAGCAGTCAACAGGGGTTGCGGAACGAGCAGTACTTC.

This chain joins TRBV6-4 and TRBJ2-4; 10 bases map to TRBD1. Germline V gives CDR1 MRHNA, CDR2 SNTAGT. V gave up 8 bases and J gave up 5 bases; unmatched junction bases: 21. There are 19 residues in the CDR3. DNA for the CDR3: TGTGCCAGCGGCGACAGGGGGCGCGAGTCCTCAAGTTCCGAAAACATTCAGTACTTC. Protein product: CASGDRGRESSSSENIQYF.

CDR3 sequence reads: CATSGSYGQGRVGYTF. The DNA of the CDR3 is TGTGCCACCAGCGGAAGCTATGGACAGGGGCGGGTTGGCTACACCTTC. V gene TRBV15 combines with J gene TRBJ1-2; 9 positions match TRBD1. The CDR3 runs to 16 residues. CDR1 and CDR2 from the germline V gene are LNHNV and YYDKDF (reference sequence). After removal of 5 bases from V and 7 bases from J, the junction contained 14 bases not matched to a gene.

CDR3 amino acids: CASSRKREGAYNEQFF. For the CDR3, the DNA is TGTGCCAGCAGCCGTAAGCGGGAGGGGGCGTACAATGAGCAGTTCTTC. The chain recombines TRBV4-2 with TRBJ2-1; 10 bases match TRBD2. The CDR3 sequence is 16 residues long. Germline CDR1 and CDR2: LGHNA and YNFKEQ. V lost 4 bases to trimming and J lost 4 bases; unmatched junction nucleotides: 7.

This rearrangement joins TRBV28 to TRBJ1-2, with D unresolved. The CDR3 is 10 residues long. V was clipped by 9 bases and J by 2 bases, with 4 bases between them. Germline CDR1 and CDR2: MDHEN and SYDVKM. CDR3 sequence: CARTNYGYTF. The DNA of the CDR3 is TGTGCCAGAACAAACTATGGCTACACCTTC.

This clone was counted a single time. This chain uses TRBV13 with TRBJ2-3, with 10 bases identical to TRBD2. This CDR3 has 15 residues. Germline V gene lookup returns CDR1 PRHDT and CDR2 FYEKMQ (reference sequence). V was pared by 3 bases and J by 4 bases, with 4 bases of the junction left unmatched. CDR3: CASSLGSGRADTQYF. CDR3 nucleotides: TGTGCCAGCAGCTTGGGAAGCGGGAGGGCAGATACGCAGTATTTT. Based on the CDR3 plus reference TRBV13 and TRBJ2-3, the full variable domain is AAGVIQSPRHLIKEKRETATLKCYPIPRHDTVYWYQQGPGQDPQFLISFYEKMQSDKGSIPDRFSAQQFSDYHSELNMSSLELGDSALYFCASSLGSGRADTQYFGPGTRLTVL.

V usage is TRBV4-1 and J usage is TRBJ2-2, with a possible D match to TRBD1 (5 bases). The CDR3 is 18 residues long. CDR1 MGHRA and CDR2 YSYEKL come from the germline V gene. Trimming left V 3 bases short and J 6 bases short, with 23 bases between. CDR3 in amino acids: CASSQASLTELVPGELFF. In DNA form, the CDR3 reads TGCGCCAGCAGCCAGGCCTCGCTGACAGAATTGGTACCCGGGGAGCTGTTTTTT.

This clone was found once. V gene TRBV7-2 combines with J gene TRBJ2-1; a possible D gene is TRBD2 (5 bases). Trimming pared 4 bases from V and 7 bases from J, leaving 23 bases between. The CDR3 extends over 17 amino acids. Germline CDR1 is SGHTA and CDR2 is FQGNSA. The CDR3 sequence: CASSYVPPSASGNEQFF. CDR3 sequence (DNA): TGTGCCAGCAGCTACGTCCCCCCCAGCGCCTCGGGAAATGAGCAGTTCTTC.

The V and J genes are TRBV7-8 and TRBJ1-1; D remains ambiguous. Germline CDR1 SGHVS, CDR2 FQNEAQ. The CDR3 runs to 13 residues. V lost 5 bases to trimming and J lost 6 bases, with 13 bases between them. CDR3 coding DNA: TGTGCCAGCAGCCCCATCCCCGGGGCTGAAGCTTTCTTT. As protein: CASSPIPGAEAFF.

The rearrangement uses TRBV19 and TRBJ2-7, with 7 bases matching TRBD2. The CDR3 is 13 amino acids. V trimming: 5 bases; J trimming: 5 bases; junction bases outside the gene matches: 6. Germline V lookup: CDR1 LNHDA, CDR2 SQIVND (reference sequence). The CDR3 here is CASSSRTRDEQYF. For the CDR3, the DNA is TGTGCCAGTAGTTCAAGGACTAGGGACGAGCAGTACTTC.

This chain connects TRBV7-8 to TRBJ2-7; 8 bases fit TRBD2. Per germline, CDR1 SGHVS and CDR2 FQNEAQ. J was trimmed by 2 bases and V by 3 bases; bases with no gene match: 6. The CDR3 covers 15 residues. As DNA, the CDR3 is TGTGCCAGCAGCTTCACGACTAGCGCAACCTACGAGCAGTACTTC. Translating it yields CASSFTTSATYEQYF.

This chain joins TRBV27 and TRBJ2-7; 9 bases are a match to TRBD1. The V segment lost 0 bases and the J segment 2 bases; nucleotides outside the gene matches: 8. This CDR3 spans 17 amino acids. Per germline, CDR1 MNHEY and CDR2 SMNVEV (reference sequence). CDR3 DNA: TGTGCCAGCAGTTTATCGATGGGGGACAGGGTAGCCTACGAGCAGTACTTC. The encoded protein is CASSLSMGDRVAYEQYF.

The DNA of the CDR3 is TGCAGCGGCACCGGGACAACAAACACTGAAGCTTTCTTT. Protein sequence: CSGTGTTNTEAFF. The chain is built from TRBV29-1 and TRBJ1-1, with D possibly matching TRBD1 (6 bases). Germline V CDR1 and CDR2: SQVTM, ANQGSEA. Deletions cut 7 bases from V and 2 bases from J, with 14 bases between. The CDR3 has 13 amino acids.

This clone was seen a single time. J is TRBJ2-7 and V is TRBV28, with D hard to call. This CDR3 region has 14 residues. V was clipped by 5 bases and J by 3 bases, with 14 bases between them. Germline V lookup: CDR1 MDHEN, CDR2 SYDVKM. In DNA form, the CDR3 reads TGTGCCAGCAGTCCCGACGCGGACCTCTACGAGCAGTACTTC. Its protein is CASSPDADLYEQYF.

The V and J genes are TRBV4-3 and TRBJ1-5, with D hard to call. This CDR3 has 15 residues. Germline lookup yields CDR1 LGHNA and CDR2 YSLEER. Trimming took off 0 bases at V and 4 bases at J, with 10 bases between the two ends. In nucleotides, the CDR3 is TGCGCCAGCAGCCAAGACATTACGAGTAATCAGCCCCAGCATTTT. Amino acid sequence: CASSQDITSNQPQHF.

This chain links TRBV7-9 with TRBJ2-6; D tentatively reads TRBD1 or TRBD2 (6 bases each). Germline V gives CDR1 SEHNR, CDR2 FQNEAQ (reference sequence). The CDR3 covers 16 residues. V gave up 5 bases and J gave up 1 base, with 12 bases separating them. The CDR3 DNA reads TGTGCCAGCAGCCATGGAGGGACATCTGGGGCCAACGTCCTGACTTTC. It encodes CASSHGGTSGANVLTF.

The chain joins TRBV15 to TRBJ1-1; tentatively, D is TRBD1 (6 bases). The CDR3 is made up of 15 amino acids. Germline V gene sequence: CDR1 LNHNV, CDR2 YYDKDF (reference sequence). The ends were cut back, 5 bases at V and 1 base at J, with 14 bases in the middle. CDR3 DNA: TGTGCCACCAGCGGACCGTACAGGGAGAACACTGAAGCTTTCTTT. This sequence encodes CATSGPYRENTEAFF.

V and J are TRBV10-1 and TRBJ2-5; possibly TRBD2 for D (6 bases). The ends were cut back, 8 bases at V and 7 bases at J, with 14 bases in the middle. The CDR3 sequence is 12 residues long. CDR1 is WNHNN and CDR2 is SYGVQD in the germline V gene (reference sequence). The CDR3 loop reads CASCRLDGTQYF. CDR3 nucleotide sequence: TGCGCCAGCTGTCGACTAGACGGGACCCAGTACTTC.

The chain carries TRBV7-3 and TRBJ2-3; possible D gene TRBD1, 6 bases. The V and J ends lost 5 bases and 0 bases respectively, with 12 bases between them. Germline V gene lookup returns CDR1 SGHTA and CDR2 FQGTGA. This CDR3 is 15 amino acids long. The CDR3 reads CASSAGVMSTDTQYF. CDR3 in DNA: TGTGCCAGCAGCGCAGGGGTTATGAGCACAGATACGCAGTATTTT.

CDR3 coding DNA: TGTGCCAGCAGTTTGAAACTAGCGGGACCCTACGAGCAGTACTTC. Translating it yields CASSLKLAGPYEQYF. V gene TRBV28 combines with J gene TRBJ2-7; 10 bases are a match to TRBD2. Trimming removed 3 bases from V and 2 bases from J; junction bases left unmatched: 4. Germline V lookup: CDR1 MDHEN, CDR2 SYDVKM. This CDR3 has 15 residues.

There are a few counts of this clone. This chain joins TRBV27 and TRBJ1-2; 7 bases line up with TRBD1. The ends lost 6 bases at V and 6 bases at J; junction bases unmatched: 7. CDR3 length: 13 amino acids. Germline V lookup: CDR1 MNHEY, CDR2 SMNVEV (reference sequence). CDR3 nucleotides: TGTGCCAGCAGCACCCGACAGGGTGATGGCTACACCTTC. It specifies CASSTRQGDGYTF.

This sequence joins TRBV9 and TRBJ1-2, with D perhaps TRBD1 (5 bases). Looked up from germline, CDR1 is SGDLS and CDR2 is YYNGEE. This CDR3 comprises 16 residues. V lost 4 bases and J 2 bases, leaving 18 bases between the germline ends. CDR3 protein: CASSLSGQGSNYGYTF. The CDR3 bases are TGTGCCAGCAGCCTTAGTGGGCAGGGCAGCAACTATGGCTACACCTTC. Filled out from reference TRBV9 and TRBJ1-2, the complete variable domain reads DSGVTQTPKHLITATGQRVTLRCSPRSGDLSVYWYQQSLDQGLQFLIQYYNGEERAKGNILERFSAQQFPDLHSELNLSSLELGDSALYFCASSLSGQGSNYGYTFGSGTRLTVV.

The chain combines TRBV29-1 with TRBJ1-1, with 8 positions matching TRBD1. The trim removed 0 bases at V and 1 base at J, leaving 10 bases unmatched. Germline-derived CDR1 and CDR2 are SQVTM and ANQGSEA. The CDR3 has 17 residues. CDR3 region: CSVEDTGQATSNTEAFF. DNA of the CDR3: TGCAGCGTTGAAGATACGGGACAGGCCACATCGAACACTGAAGCTTTCTTT.